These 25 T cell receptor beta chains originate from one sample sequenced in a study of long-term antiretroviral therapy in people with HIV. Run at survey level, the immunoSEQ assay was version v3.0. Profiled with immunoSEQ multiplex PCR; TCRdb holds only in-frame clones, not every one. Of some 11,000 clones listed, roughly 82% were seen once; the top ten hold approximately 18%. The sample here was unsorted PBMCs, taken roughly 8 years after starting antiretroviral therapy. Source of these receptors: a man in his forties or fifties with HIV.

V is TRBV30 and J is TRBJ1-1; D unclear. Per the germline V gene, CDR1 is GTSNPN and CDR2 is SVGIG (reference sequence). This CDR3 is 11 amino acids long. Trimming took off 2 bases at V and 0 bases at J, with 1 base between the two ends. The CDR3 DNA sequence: TGTGCCTGGAGTTTGAACACTGAAGCTTTCTTT. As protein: CAWSLNTEAFF.

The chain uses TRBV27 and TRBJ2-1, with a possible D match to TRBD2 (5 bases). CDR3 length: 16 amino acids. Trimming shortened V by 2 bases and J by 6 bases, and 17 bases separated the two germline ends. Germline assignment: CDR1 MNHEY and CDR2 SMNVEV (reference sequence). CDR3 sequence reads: CASSLEGRPHVNEQFF. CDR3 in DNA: TGTGCCAGCAGTTTAGAGGGTAGGCCCCACGTCAATGAGCAGTTCTTC.

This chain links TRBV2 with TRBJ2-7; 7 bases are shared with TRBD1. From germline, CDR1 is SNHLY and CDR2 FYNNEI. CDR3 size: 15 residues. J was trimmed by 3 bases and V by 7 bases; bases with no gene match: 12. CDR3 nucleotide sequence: TGTGCCAGCAATAACCCACAGGGGAGTAACTACGAGCAGTACTTC. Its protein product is CASNNPQGSNYEQYF.

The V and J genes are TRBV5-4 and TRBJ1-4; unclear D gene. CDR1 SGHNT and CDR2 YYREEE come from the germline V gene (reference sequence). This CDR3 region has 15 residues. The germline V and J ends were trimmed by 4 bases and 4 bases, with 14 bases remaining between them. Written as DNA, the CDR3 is TGTGCCAGCAGCCAAGACGGGCAGTATAATGAAAAACTGTTTTTT. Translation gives CASSQDGQYNEKLFF.

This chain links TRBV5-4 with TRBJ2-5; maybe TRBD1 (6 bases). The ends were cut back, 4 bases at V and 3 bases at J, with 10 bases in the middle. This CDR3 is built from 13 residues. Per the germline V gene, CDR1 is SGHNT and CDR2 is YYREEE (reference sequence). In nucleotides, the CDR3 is TGTGCCAGCAGCCCCCGACAGGAAGAGACCCAGTACTTC. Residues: CASSPRQEETQYF.

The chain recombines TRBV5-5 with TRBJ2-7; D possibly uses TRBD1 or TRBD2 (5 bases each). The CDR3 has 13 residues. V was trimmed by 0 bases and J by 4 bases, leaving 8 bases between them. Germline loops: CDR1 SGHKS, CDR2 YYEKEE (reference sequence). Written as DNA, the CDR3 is TGTGCCAGCAGCTTGGCCTGGGGGTACGAGCAGTACTTC. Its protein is CASSLAWGYEQYF.

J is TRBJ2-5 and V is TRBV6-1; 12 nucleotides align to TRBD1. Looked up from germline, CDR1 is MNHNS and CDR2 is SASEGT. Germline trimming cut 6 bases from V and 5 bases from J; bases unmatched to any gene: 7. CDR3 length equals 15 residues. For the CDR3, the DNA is TGTGCCAGCAGAACCGGGACAGGGGGCTGGGAGACCCAGTACTTC. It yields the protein CASRTGTGGWETQYF.

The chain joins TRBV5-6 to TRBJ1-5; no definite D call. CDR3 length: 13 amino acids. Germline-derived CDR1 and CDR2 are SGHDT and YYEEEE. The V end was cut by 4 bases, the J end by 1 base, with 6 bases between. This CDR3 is CASSPGSNQPQHF. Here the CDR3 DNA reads TGTGCCAGCAGCCCAGGCAGCAATCAGCCCCAGCATTTT.

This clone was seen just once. CDR3 bases: TGCAGCGGAATGACGACTGGACCCAGCTCCTACAATGAGCAGTTCTTC. It codes for CSGMTTGPSSYNEQFF. The chain carries TRBV29-1 and TRBJ2-1, with no clear D. V gave up 7 bases and J gave up 0 bases, with 19 bases separating them. The CDR3 is made up of 16 amino acids. Germline CDR1 SQVTM, CDR2 ANQGSEA.

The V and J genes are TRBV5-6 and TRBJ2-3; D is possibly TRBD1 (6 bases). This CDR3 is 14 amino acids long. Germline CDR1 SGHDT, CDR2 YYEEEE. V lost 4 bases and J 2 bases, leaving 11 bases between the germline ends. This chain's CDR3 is CASSQGQSTDTQYF. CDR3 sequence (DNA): TGTGCCAGCAGCCAAGGACAGTCCACAGATACGCAGTATTTT.

Here the CDR3 reads CASSYEGNEQFF. CDR3 DNA: TGTGCCAGCAGTTACGAAGGCAATGAGCAGTTCTTC. This chain uses TRBV6-5 with TRBJ2-1; no reliable D call. CDR1 is MNHEY and CDR2 is SVGAGI in the germline V gene. The CDR3 totals 12 residues. Trimming took 2 bases from V and 6 from J, leaving 5 bases between them.

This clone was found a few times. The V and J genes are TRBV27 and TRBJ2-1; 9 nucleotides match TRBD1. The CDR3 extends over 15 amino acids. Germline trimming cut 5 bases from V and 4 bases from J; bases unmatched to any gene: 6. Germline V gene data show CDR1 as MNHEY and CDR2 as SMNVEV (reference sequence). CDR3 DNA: TGTGCCAGCAGTCCCGGGACAGGGAGTTACAATGAGCAGTTCTTC. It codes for CASSPGTGSYNEQFF.

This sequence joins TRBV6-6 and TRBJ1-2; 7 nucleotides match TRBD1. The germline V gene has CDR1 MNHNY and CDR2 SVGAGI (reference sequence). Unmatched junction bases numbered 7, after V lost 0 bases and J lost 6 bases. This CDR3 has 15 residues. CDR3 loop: CASSYSEGAYDGYTF. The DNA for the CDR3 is TGTGCCAGCAGTTACTCGGAGGGGGCCTATGATGGCTACACCTTC.

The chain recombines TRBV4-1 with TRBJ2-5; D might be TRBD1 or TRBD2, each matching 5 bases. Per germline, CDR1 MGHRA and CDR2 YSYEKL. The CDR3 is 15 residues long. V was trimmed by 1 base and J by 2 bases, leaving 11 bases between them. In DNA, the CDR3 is TGCGCCAGCAGCCAAGTCGGGGCAGGTCAAGAGACCCAGTACTTC. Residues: CASSQVGAGQETQYF.

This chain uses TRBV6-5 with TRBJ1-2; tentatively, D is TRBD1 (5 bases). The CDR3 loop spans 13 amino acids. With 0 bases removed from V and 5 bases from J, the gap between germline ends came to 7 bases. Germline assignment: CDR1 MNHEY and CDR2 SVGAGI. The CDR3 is CASSYSEGYGYTF. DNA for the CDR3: TGTGCCAGCAGTTACTCGGAGGGGTATGGCTACACCTTC.

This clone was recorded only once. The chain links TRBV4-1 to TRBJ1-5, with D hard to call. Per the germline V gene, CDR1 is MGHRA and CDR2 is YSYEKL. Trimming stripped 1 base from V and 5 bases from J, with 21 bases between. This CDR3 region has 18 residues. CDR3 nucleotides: TGCGCCAGCAGCCAAGGCCTCGGAAGGCTGAGGGTGGATCAGCCCCAGCATTTT. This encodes CASSQGLGRLRVDQPQHF.

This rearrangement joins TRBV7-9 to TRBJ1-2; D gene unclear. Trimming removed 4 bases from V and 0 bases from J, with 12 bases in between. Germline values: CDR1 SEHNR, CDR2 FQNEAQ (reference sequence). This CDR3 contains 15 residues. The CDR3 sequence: CASSSTGLPNYGYTF. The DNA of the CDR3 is TGTGCCAGCAGCTCTACGGGCCTCCCTAACTATGGCTACACCTTC.

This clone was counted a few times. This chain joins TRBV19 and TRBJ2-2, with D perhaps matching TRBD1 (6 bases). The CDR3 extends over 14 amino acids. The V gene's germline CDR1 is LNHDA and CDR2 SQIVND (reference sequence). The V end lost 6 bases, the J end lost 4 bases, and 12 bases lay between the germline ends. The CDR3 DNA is TGTGCCAGTAGCTGGACAGATTCCACCGGGGAGCTGTTTTTT. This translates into CASSWTDSTGELFF.

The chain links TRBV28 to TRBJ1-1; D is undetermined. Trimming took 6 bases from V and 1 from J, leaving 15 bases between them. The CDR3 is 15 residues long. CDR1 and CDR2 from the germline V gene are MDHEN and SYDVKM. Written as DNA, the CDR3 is TGTGCCAGCAGCTATTCGATGAGAGGGAACACTGAAGCTTTCTTT. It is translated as CASSYSMRGNTEAFF.

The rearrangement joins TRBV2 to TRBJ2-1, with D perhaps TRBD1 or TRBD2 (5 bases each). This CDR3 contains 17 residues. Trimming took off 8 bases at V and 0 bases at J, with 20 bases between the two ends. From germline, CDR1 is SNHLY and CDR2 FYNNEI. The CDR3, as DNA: TGTGCCAGCCTCCCCTTGGTGAGGGGCAGCTCCTACAATGAGCAGTTCTTC. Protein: CASLPLVRGSSYNEQFF. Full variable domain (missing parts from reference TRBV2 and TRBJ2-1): EPEVTQTPSHQVTQMGQEVILRCVPISNHLYFYWYRQILGQKVEFLVSFYNNEISEKSEIFDDQFSVERPDGSNFTLKIRSTKLEDSAMYFCASLPLVRGSSYNEQFFGPGTRLTVL.

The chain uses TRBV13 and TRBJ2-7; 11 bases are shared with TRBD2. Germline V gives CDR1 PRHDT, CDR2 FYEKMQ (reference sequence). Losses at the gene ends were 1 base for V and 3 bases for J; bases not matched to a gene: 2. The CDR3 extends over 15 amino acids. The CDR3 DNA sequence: TGTGCCAGCAGCTTAGCGGGACTAGCGGACTACGAGCAGTACTTC. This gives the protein CASSLAGLADYEQYF.

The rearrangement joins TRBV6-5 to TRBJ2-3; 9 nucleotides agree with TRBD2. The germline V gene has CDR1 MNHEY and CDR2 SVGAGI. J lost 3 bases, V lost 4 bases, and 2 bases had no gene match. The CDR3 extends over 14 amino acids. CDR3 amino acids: CASSLAGGTDTQYF. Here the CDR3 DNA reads TGTGCCAGCAGTTTGGCGGGGGGGACAGATACGCAGTATTTT.

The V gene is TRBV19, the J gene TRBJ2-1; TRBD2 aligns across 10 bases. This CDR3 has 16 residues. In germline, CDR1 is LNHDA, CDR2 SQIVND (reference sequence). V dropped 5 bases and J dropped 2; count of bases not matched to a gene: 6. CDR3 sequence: CASSSTSGVTYNEQFF. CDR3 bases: TGTGCCAGTAGTTCCACTAGCGGGGTTACCTACAATGAGCAGTTCTTC. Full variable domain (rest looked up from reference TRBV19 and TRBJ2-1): DGGITQSPKYLFRKEGQNVTLSCEQNLNHDAMYWYRQDPGQGLRLIYYSQIVNDFQKGDIAEGYSVSREKKESFPLTVTSAQKNPTAFYLCASSSTSGVTYNEQFFGPGTRLTVL.

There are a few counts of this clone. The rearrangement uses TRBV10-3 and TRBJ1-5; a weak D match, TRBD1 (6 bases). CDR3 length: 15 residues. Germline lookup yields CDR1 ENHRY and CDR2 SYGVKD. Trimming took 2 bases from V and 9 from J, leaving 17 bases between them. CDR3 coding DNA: TGTGCCATCAGTGAGCTGGTGACAGGAGAGTCGCCCCAGCATTTT. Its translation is CAISELVTGESPQHF.

The CDR3 DNA reads TGCGCCAGCAGCCAACGTCAAGGGGGAGGCTACACCTTC. This gives the protein CASSQRQGGGYTF. The chain carries TRBV4-1 and TRBJ1-2, with D maybe TRBD1 (6 bases). Deletions cut 2 bases from V and 8 bases from J, with 12 bases between. This CDR3 has 13 amino acids. Germline V gene data show CDR1 as MGHRA and CDR2 as YSYEKL.